These 30 T cell receptor beta chains share one sample of origin, sequenced in a study of cytomegalovirus exposure and HLA in healthy donors. PCR used 60 Vbeta primers and 13 Jbeta primers. Profiled with immunoSEQ multiplex PCR; TCRdb holds only in-frame clones, not every one. The top ten clones hold 0.7% of a sample with around 120,000 clones, about four fifths of them seen once. What was sequenced was PBMCs. All receptors come from a man aged 18 to 35 in good health and CMV-seronegative.

A few counts support this clone. This rearrangement joins TRBV28 to TRBJ2-7, with TRBD1 identical over 7 bases. The CDR3 runs to 14 residues. The V and J ends lost 6 bases and 7 bases, in that order; junction bases with no gene match: 12. Germline values: CDR1 MDHEN, CDR2 SYDVKM. The CDR3 nucleotides are TGTGCCAGCAGCGCCAGACAGGGTATCGGGGAGCAGTACTTC. Its protein is CASSARQGIGEQYF. Together with reference TRBV28 and TRBJ2-7, the CDR3 gives the full variable domain: DVKVTQSSRYLVKRTGEKVFLECVQDMDHENMFWYRQDPGLGLRLIYFSYDVKMKEKGDIPEGYSVSREKKERFSLILESASTNQTSMYLCASSARQGIGEQYFGPGTRLTVT.

V and J are TRBV5-6 and TRBJ1-1; D not certain. In germline, CDR1 is SGHDT, CDR2 YYEEEE. CDR3 length equals 12 residues. V was shortened by 0 bases and J by 11 bases, with 11 bases between the two germline ends. CDR3 in DNA: TGTGCCAGCAGCTTGGCCGAGGGTGGCGCTTTCTTT. Encoded protein: CASSLAEGGAFF.

The chain is built from TRBV7-8 and TRBJ1-5; the D gene is possibly TRBD1 (6 bases). The CDR3 totals 21 residues. Germline-derived CDR1 and CDR2 are SGHVS and FQNEAQ. V dropped 5 bases and J dropped 2 bases, with 31 bases sitting between them. The CDR3 nucleotides read TGTGCCAGCAGCCGCAACCTCCTACAGGGTCAGGGAGCGAACCGCAATCAGCCCCAGCATTTT. This encodes CASSRNLLQGQGANRNQPQHF.

The chain uses TRBV4-1 and TRBJ2-7; TRBD2 matches at 16 bases. J was trimmed by 4 bases and V by 3 bases; bases with no gene match: 15. There are 20 residues in the CDR3. The germline CDR1 and CDR2 sequences are MGHRA and YSYEKL. The CDR3 DNA reads TGCGCCAGCAGCCACTTTGACATGGGGACTAGCGGGGGGGCCGGTTACGAGCAGTACTTC. Translated, it gives CASSHFDMGTSGGAGYEQYF.

This rearrangement joins TRBV19 to TRBJ2-1, with 8 bases matching TRBD2. CDR3 length: 14 residues. Germline assignment: CDR1 LNHDA and CDR2 SQIVND (reference sequence). Trimming cost V 6 bases and J 4 bases; bases outside gene matches: 5. The CDR3 DNA is TGTGCCAGTAGGAGCGGGGGTTCTTACAATGAGCAGTTCTTC. It specifies CASRSGGSYNEQFF.

There are a few counts of this clone. The chain joins TRBV5-5 to TRBJ2-3; possible D gene TRBD1, 6 bases. The CDR3 contains 14 residues. V dropped 4 bases and J dropped 6 bases, with 15 bases sitting between them. The germline gives CDR1 SGHKS, CDR2 YYEKEE (reference sequence). CDR3 amino acids: CASSRTGLEDTQYF. CDR3 in DNA: TGTGCCAGCAGCCGCACAGGGTTAGAGGATACGCAGTATTTT. The full variable domain, with the rest looked up from reference TRBV5-5 and TRBJ2-3, is DAGVTQSPTHLIKTRGQQVTLRCSPISGHKSVSWYQQVLGQGPQFIFQYYEKEERGRGNFPDRFSARQFPNYSSELNVNALLLGDSALYLCASSRTGLEDTQYFGPGTRLTVL.

The V and J genes are TRBV5-4 and TRBJ2-7; 12 positions agree with TRBD2. Trimming removed 4 bases from V and 7 bases from J; junction bases left unmatched: 12. The CDR3 length is 16 residues. Germline V lookup: CDR1 SGHNT, CDR2 YYREEE (reference sequence). The CDR3 here is CASSPRTSGVGREQYF. CDR3 nucleotides: TGTGCCAGCAGCCCACGGACTAGCGGGGTCGGGAGGGAGCAGTACTTC.

The rearrangement joins TRBV27 to TRBJ1-1; 9 nucleotides match TRBD1. This CDR3 has 18 amino acids. Germline values: CDR1 MNHEY, CDR2 SMNVEV (reference sequence). After removal of 0 bases from V and 0 bases from J, the junction contained 8 bases not matched to a gene. In DNA, the CDR3 is TGTGCCAGCAGTTTATCGATGTACAGGGGGCTTGTGAACACTGAAGCTTTCTTT. This gives the protein CASSLSMYRGLVNTEAFF.

This clone was observed a single time. The rearrangement links TRBV7-9 to TRBJ1-5; TRBD1 matches 8 bases. CDR3 length: 14 amino acids. V lost 2 bases and J lost 6; bases outside the gene matches: 3. Per the germline V gene, CDR1 is SEHNR and CDR2 is FQNEAQ (reference sequence). CDR3 in amino acids: CASSLSGGPQPQHF. In nucleotides, the CDR3 is TGTGCCAGCAGCTTATCAGGGGGCCCTCAGCCCCAGCATTTT.

The chain is built from TRBV2 and TRBJ2-6; maybe TRBD2 (5 bases). V was clipped by 0 bases and J by 4 bases, with 13 bases between them. CDR3 length equals 17 residues. Germline V gene data show CDR1 as SNHLY and CDR2 as FYNNEI. This CDR3 is CASSEAAGLAGANVLTF. The CDR3 DNA sequence: TGTGCCAGCAGTGAAGCCGCAGGACTTGCGGGGGCCAACGTCCTGACTTTC.

The chain recombines TRBV5-5 with TRBJ2-2; D not resolved. The CDR3 length is 12 residues. Germline-derived CDR1 and CDR2 are SGHKS and YYEKEE (reference sequence). V dropped 4 bases and J dropped 3 bases, with 4 bases sitting between them. The CDR3 DNA follows: TGTGCCAGCAGCCCCTACACCGGGGAGCTGTTTTTT. Protein sequence: CASSPYTGELFF. Looking up the rest from reference TRBV5-5 and TRBJ2-2 gives the full variable domain: DAGVTQSPTHLIKTRGQQVTLRCSPISGHKSVSWYQQVLGQGPQFIFQYYEKEERGRGNFPDRFSARQFPNYSSELNVNALLLGDSALYLCASSPYTGELFFGEGSRLTVL.

V usage is TRBV7-9 and J usage is TRBJ1-1; the D gene is possibly TRBD1 (5 bases). Trimming removed 3 bases from V and 4 bases from J, with 15 bases in between. Germline loops: CDR1 SEHNR, CDR2 FQNEAQ (reference sequence). The CDR3 spans 15 residues. CDR3 coding DNA: TGTGCCAGCAGCTTCTCACAGGTCATGAGCACTGAAGCTTTCTTT. Translated: CASSFSQVMSTEAFF.

This clone was detected only once. The rearrangement uses TRBV5-6 and TRBJ2-1, with 12 bases that match TRBD1. J was trimmed by 9 bases and V by 2 bases; bases with no gene match: 6. Germline V gene sequence: CDR1 SGHDT, CDR2 YYEEEE. The CDR3 runs to 15 residues. The CDR3 here is CASSLRDRGRFEQFF. As DNA, the CDR3 is TGTGCCAGCAGCTTAAGGGACAGGGGGCGCTTTGAGCAGTTCTTC.

This clone was counted a few times. The rearrangement joins TRBV19 to TRBJ1-1; TRBD1 aligns across 8 bases. CDR1 is LNHDA, CDR2 SQIVND, per germline (reference sequence). The trim removed 1 base at V and 0 bases at J, leaving 4 bases unmatched. This CDR3 has 16 amino acids. The CDR3 coding sequence is TGTGCCAGTAGTATAGCCCGACAGGGGTTGAACACTGAAGCTTTCTTT. It is translated as CASSIARQGLNTEAFF.

The J gene is TRBJ1-3, the V gene TRBV6-5; D may be TRBD1 (6 bases). The CDR3 totals 15 residues. The V gene lost 8 bases and the J gene lost 0 bases, with 14 bases spanning the gap. Germline V lookup: CDR1 MNHEY, CDR2 SVGAGI. The CDR3 nucleotides read TGTGCCAGCCAAAACGTGGGGGCCTCTGGAAACACCATATATTTT. Encoded protein: CASQNVGASGNTIYF.

The chain employs TRBV6-5 and TRBJ1-1; 9 bases map to TRBD1. V dropped 6 bases and J dropped 6; count of bases not matched to a gene: 8. Germline V CDR1 and CDR2: MNHEY, SVGAGI. The CDR3 has 14 residues. CDR3 nucleotide sequence: TGTGCCAGCAGCTACGGGACAGGGACCTCTGAAGCTTTCTTT. Translated, it gives CASSYGTGTSEAFF.

This clone was picked up one time. This chain links TRBV30 with TRBJ1-2; 7 positions agree with TRBD1. The CDR3 extends over 12 amino acids. J gave up 6 bases and V 4 bases, and 5 bases lay outside the gene matches. Germline CDR1 GTSNPN, CDR2 SVGIG (reference sequence). The CDR3 reads CAWTLTGHGYTF. The CDR3 DNA reads as TGTGCCTGGACCCTGACAGGGCATGGCTACACCTTC.

The chain employs TRBV10-3 and TRBJ2-2; 10 bases align to TRBD2. Germline lookup yields CDR1 ENHRY and CDR2 SYGVKD. The CDR3 contains 18 residues. Losses at the gene ends were 1 base for V and 2 bases for J; bases not matched to a gene: 7. The CDR3, as DNA: TGTGCCATCAGTGAGTTCCCAACTAGCGGGGTCAACACCGGGGAGCTGTTTTTT. As protein: CAISEFPTSGVNTGELFF.

The chain joins TRBV19 to TRBJ1-4; D possibly corresponds to TRBD1 (6 bases). Germline CDR1 LNHDA, CDR2 SQIVND (reference sequence). The CDR3 runs 16 residues. Trimming removed 5 bases at V and 0 bases at J, with 13 bases between. The CDR3 DNA reads as TGTGCCAGTAGTCCTGGGGGCACCTCAACTAATGAAAAACTGTTTTTT. Translating gives CASSPGGTSTNEKLFF.

The chain couples TRBV25-1 to TRBJ2-7; no firm D call. V was trimmed by 1 base and J by 2 bases, leaving 12 bases between them. The CDR3 is made up of 15 amino acids. CDR1 MGHDK and CDR2 SYGVNS come from the germline V gene. CDR3 protein: CASSESLNLPYEQYF. The CDR3 DNA sequence: TGTGCCAGCAGTGAATCCCTCAATCTACCCTACGAGCAGTACTTC.

The V and J genes are TRBV7-9 and TRBJ2-7, with TRBD1 matching over 9 bases. CDR1 is SEHNR, CDR2 FQNEAQ, per germline (reference sequence). Trimming removed 4 bases from V and 6 bases from J; junction bases left unmatched: 7. The CDR3 length is 14 residues. The CDR3 spells CASSSLYRGLEQYF. The CDR3 nucleotides are TGTGCCAGCAGCTCACTATACAGGGGGCTCGAGCAGTACTTC.

The V call is TRBV6-4, the J call TRBJ1-2, with 12 bases fitting TRBD1. The V gene's germline CDR1 is MRHNA and CDR2 SNTAGT. This CDR3 is built from 16 residues. Trimming at V came to 0 bases and at J to 8 bases, leaving 7 bases not matched to a gene. CDR3 loop: CASSDSPGQGAGGYTF. In DNA form, the CDR3 reads TGTGCCAGCAGTGACTCTCCGGGACAGGGGGCGGGAGGCTACACCTTC.

This clone was counted only a few times. This chain links TRBV7-2 with TRBJ2-7, with 7 bases fitting TRBD2. The CDR3 is 14 residues long. Germline values: CDR1 SGHTA, CDR2 FQGNSA. V gave up 7 bases and J gave up 2 bases; unmatched junction bases: 8. CDR3: CASTNNRGAYEQYF. In DNA form, the CDR3 reads TGTGCCAGCACCAACAATCGGGGGGCCTACGAGCAGTACTTC.

This clone has more than one count but fewer than ten. The germline gene is not matched at one end of the junction; a read error may be the cause. The genes are TRBV20-1 and TRBJ2-1; D is uncertain. CDR3 length: 9 amino acids. Per germline, CDR1 DFQATT and CDR2 SNEGSKA (reference sequence). CDR3 sequence reads: CTTYDEQFF. The CDR3 bases are TGCACTACCTACGATGAGCAGTTCTTC.

The V and J genes are TRBV7-9 and TRBJ1-5; D call uncertain. V was clipped by 7 bases and J by 2 bases, with 6 bases between them. Germline CDR1 reads SEHNR; CDR2 reads FQNEAQ (reference sequence). The CDR3 contains 12 residues. CDR3 DNA: TGTGCCAGCACGCAGGGCAATCAGCCCCAGCATTTT. Translation: CASTQGNQPQHF.

J is TRBJ2-2 and V is TRBV9; 7 nucleotides align to TRBD1. CDR3 size: 17 residues. CDR1 and CDR2 (germline): SGDLS, YYNGEE. J gave up 4 bases and V 3 bases, and 12 bases lay outside the gene matches. The CDR3 spells CASSGGTARGITGELFF. In nucleotides, the CDR3 is TGTGCCAGCAGCGGAGGGACAGCAAGGGGTATCACCGGGGAGCTGTTTTTT. Complete variable domain (other parts from reference TRBV9 and TRBJ2-2): DSGVTQTPKHLITATGQRVTLRCSPRSGDLSVYWYQQSLDQGLQFLIQYYNGEERAKGNILERFSAQQFPDLHSELNLSSLELGDSALYFCASSGGTARGITGELFFGEGSRLTVL.

V and J are TRBV7-2 and TRBJ1-3, with D possibly matching TRBD1 (5 bases). Germline-derived CDR1 and CDR2 are SGHTA and FQGNSA. V was shortened by 3 bases and J by 3 bases, with 12 bases between the two germline ends. This CDR3 contains 15 residues. In nucleotides, the CDR3 is TGTGCCAGCAGCTTCGGGGGGGGAGATGGAAACACCATATATTTT. As protein: CASSFGGGDGNTIYF. Based on the CDR3 plus reference TRBV7-2 and TRBJ1-3, the full variable domain is GAGVSQSPSNKVTEKGKDVELRCDPISGHTALYWYRQSLGQGLEFLIYFQGNSAPDKSGLPSDRFSAERTGGSVSTLTIQRTQQEDSAVYLCASSFGGGDGNTIYFGEGSWLTVV.

V is TRBV30 and J is TRBJ1-1, with D maybe TRBD1 (6 bases). CDR3 length equals 13 residues. The germline gives CDR1 GTSNPN, CDR2 SVGIG (reference sequence). V gave up 5 bases and J gave up 0 bases, with 10 bases separating them. The DNA of the CDR3 is TGTGCCTGGGAGGACAGCTTGAACACTGAAGCTTTCTTT. It specifies CAWEDSLNTEAFF.

The chain has TRBV28 and TRBJ1-5; D ambiguous. The CDR3 runs 14 residues. Per the germline V gene, CDR1 is MDHEN and CDR2 is SYDVKM. Trimming pared 10 bases from V and 2 bases from J, leaving 15 bases between. CDR3 in DNA: TGTGCCATCAAGACCCGGGAGGGCAATCAGCCCCAGCATTTT. As protein: CAIKTREGNQPQHF.

This chain uses TRBV7-9 with TRBJ2-7, with D perhaps TRBD2 (5 bases). Trimming took 5 bases from V and 0 from J, leaving 14 bases between them. The CDR3 has 15 amino acids. Germline V gene lookup returns CDR1 SEHNR and CDR2 FQNEAQ (reference sequence). The CDR3 DNA reads TGTGCCAGCAGCCCCTCCACAGCGGCCTCCTACGAGCAGTACTTC. Its translation is CASSPSTAASYEQYF.